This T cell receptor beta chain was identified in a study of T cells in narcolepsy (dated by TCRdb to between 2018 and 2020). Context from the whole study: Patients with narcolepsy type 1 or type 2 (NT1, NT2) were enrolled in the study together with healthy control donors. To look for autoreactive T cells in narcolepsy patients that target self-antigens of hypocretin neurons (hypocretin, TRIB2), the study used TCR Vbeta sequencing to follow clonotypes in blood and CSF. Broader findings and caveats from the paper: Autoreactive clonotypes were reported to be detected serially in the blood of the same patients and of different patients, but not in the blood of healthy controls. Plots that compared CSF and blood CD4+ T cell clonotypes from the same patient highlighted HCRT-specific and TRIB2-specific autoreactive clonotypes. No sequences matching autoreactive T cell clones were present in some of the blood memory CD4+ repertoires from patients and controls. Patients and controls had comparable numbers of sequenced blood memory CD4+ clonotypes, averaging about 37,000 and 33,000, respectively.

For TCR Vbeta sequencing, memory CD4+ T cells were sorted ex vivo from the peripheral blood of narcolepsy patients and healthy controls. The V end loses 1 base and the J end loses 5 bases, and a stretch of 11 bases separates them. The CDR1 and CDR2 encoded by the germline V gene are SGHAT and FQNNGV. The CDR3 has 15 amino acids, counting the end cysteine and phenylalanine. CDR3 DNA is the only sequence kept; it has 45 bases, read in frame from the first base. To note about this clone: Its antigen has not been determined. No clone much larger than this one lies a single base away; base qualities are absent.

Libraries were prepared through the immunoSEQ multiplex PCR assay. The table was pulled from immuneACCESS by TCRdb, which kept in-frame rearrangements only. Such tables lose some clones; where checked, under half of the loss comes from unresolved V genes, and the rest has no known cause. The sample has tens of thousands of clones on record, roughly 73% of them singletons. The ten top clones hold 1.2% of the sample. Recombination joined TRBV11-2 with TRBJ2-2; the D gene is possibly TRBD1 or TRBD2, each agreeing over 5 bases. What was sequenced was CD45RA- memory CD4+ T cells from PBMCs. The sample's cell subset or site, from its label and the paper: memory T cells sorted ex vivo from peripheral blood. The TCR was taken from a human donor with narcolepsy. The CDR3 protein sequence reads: CASSLAGSGTGELFF. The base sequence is TGTGCCAGCAGCTTAGCGGGGTCAGGGACCGGGGAGCTGTTTTTT.